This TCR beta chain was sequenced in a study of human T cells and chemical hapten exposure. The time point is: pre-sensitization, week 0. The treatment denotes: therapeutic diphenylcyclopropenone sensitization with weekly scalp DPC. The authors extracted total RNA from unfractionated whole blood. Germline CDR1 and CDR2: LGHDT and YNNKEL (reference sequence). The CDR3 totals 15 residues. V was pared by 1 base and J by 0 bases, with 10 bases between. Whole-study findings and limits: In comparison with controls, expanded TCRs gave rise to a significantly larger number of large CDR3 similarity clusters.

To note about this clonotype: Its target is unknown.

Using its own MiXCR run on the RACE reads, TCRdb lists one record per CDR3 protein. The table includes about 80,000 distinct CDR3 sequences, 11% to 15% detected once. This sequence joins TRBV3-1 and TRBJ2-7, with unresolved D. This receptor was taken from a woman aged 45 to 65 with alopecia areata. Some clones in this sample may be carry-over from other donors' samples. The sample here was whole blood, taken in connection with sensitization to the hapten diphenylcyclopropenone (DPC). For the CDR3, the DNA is TGTGCCAGCAGCCAAGGCAGCACATTCTCCTACGAGCAGTACTTC. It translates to CASSQGSTFSYEQYF.